The T cell receptor beta chain described here comes from a study of sequential checkpoint blockade in melanoma. Study as a whole: First-line arms were nivolumab then ipilimumab, or the reverse, randomized 1:1.

Only in-frame clones appear in the TCRdb table, and some are missing; sequencing was by immunoSEQ multiplex PCR. The table records roughly 20,000 clones, about 83% of them present only once. Germline V gene data show CDR1 as SGHDT and CDR2 as YYEEEE. The CDR3 has 14 residues. After removal of 0 bases from V and 8 bases from J, the junction contained 5 bases not matched to a gene. The treatment denotes: randomized to nivolumab then ipilimumab (arm A) or the reverse (arm B). Material: CD8+ T cells sorted from blood (inferred from file names), obtained from a patient given nivolumab and ipilimumab in sequence. This clonotype was sampled from a human donor with melanoma. The rearrangement links TRBV5-6 to TRBJ2-1; 7 bases align to TRBD1. The CDR3 here is CASSLDRGVYEQFF. For the CDR3, the DNA is TGTGCCAGCAGCTTGGACAGGGGTGTCTATGAGCAGTTCTTC.